The 21 T cell receptor beta chains below come from one sample, sequenced in a study of T cell clonality in common variable immunodeficiency. Findings of the study overall: Fewer deletions and N-nucleotide insertions were reportedly seen in common variable immunodeficiency TCR beta sequences.

Profiling relied on immunoSEQ multiplex PCR, and the TCRdb table lists in-frame clones only, not all of them. The repertoire consists of about 26,000 clones, none detected only once. No cognate antigen is known for these TCRs. The sequencing input was peripheral blood mononuclear cells. These receptors all stem from a human donor with common variable immunodeficiency.

This clone was observed a few times. The read stops 3 residues short of the end of the CDR3; the missing end is completed from the germline J gene. The rearrangement links TRBV6-2 or TRBV6-3 to TRBJ2-1, with 13 positions matching TRBD2. The CDR3 is 16 amino acids. The V gene end was trimmed by 0 bases and the J gene end by 5 bases; junction bases not matched to a gene: 1. The V gene's germline CDR1 is MNHEY and CDR2 SVGEGT. The sequenced CDR3 bases are TGTGCCAGCAGTTACTCTGGGACTAGCGGGAACAATGAG. Protein: CASSYSGTSGNNE. The whole CDR3 protein reads CASSYSGTSGNNEQFF.

This clone appeared a few times. The part of the CDR3 DNA that was read is TGTGCCAGCAGCCAAGGGAATCAGCCC. Its protein is CASSQGNQP. The full CDR3 reads CASSQGNQPQHF. This rearrangement joins TRBV2 to TRBJ1-5; unclear D gene. Sequencing ends 3 residues short of the CDR3 end; the germline J gene provides the rest. CDR3 length equals 12 residues. CDR1 and CDR2 (germline): SNHLY, FYNNEI. The germline V and J ends were trimmed by 6 bases and 4 bases, with 7 bases remaining between them.

With regard to this clone: The read falls 3 residues short of the CDR3 end, and the missing part is taken from the germline J gene. The V call is TRBV19, the J call TRBJ2-5; TRBD2 aligns across 10 bases. Germline assignment: CDR1 LNHDA and CDR2 SQIVND (reference sequence). The CDR3 loop spans 16 amino acids. V lost 5 bases and J lost 1; bases outside the gene matches: 7. The CDR3 bases that were read are TGTGCCAGTAGTCGAAGCGGGGGGGCCTTCCAAGAGACC. This gives the protein CASSRSGGAFQET. The full CDR3 reads CASSRSGGAFQETQYF. Variable domain in full (rest from reference TRBV19 and TRBJ2-5): DGGITQSPKYLFRKEGQNVTLSCEQNLNHDAMYWYRQDPGQGLRLIYYSQIVNDFQKGDIAEGYSVSREKKESFPLTVTSAQKNPTAFYLCASSRSGGAFQETQYFGPGTRLLVL.

This clone was observed at least ten times. The read terminates 3 residues ahead of where the CDR3 ends, so the germline J gene completes it. The rearrangement links TRBV5-5 to TRBJ2-1, with 10 bases identical to TRBD2. J was trimmed by 4 bases and V by 4 bases; bases with no gene match: 5. Germline V gives CDR1 SGHKS, CDR2 YYEKEE (reference sequence). CDR3 length: 15 residues. Incomplete CDR3 DNA: TGTGCCAGCAGCCCCGGGACTAGCGTTTACAATGAG. Encoded protein: CASSPGTSVYNE. The full CDR3 protein reads CASSPGTSVYNEQFF.

This clone was detected ten times or more. Coverage ceases 3 residues before the CDR3 finishes, and the germline J gene fills in the end. The chain couples TRBV29-1 to TRBJ2-7; 8 bases agree with TRBD1. V shed 5 bases and J 3 bases; nucleotides not matched to a gene: 9. The V gene's germline CDR1 is SQVTM and CDR2 ANQGSEA. This CDR3 has 14 amino acids. This chain's CDR3 is CSVIIPGGFYEQYF. CDR3 DNA, as far as it was read: TGCAGCGTTATTATCCCAGGGGGCTTCTACGAG.

Of note for this clone: Read coverage stops 3 residues before the CDR3 terminus; the germline J gene supplies the remainder. The rearrangement uses TRBV30 and TRBJ2-5; D may be TRBD2 (5 bases). Looked up from germline, CDR1 is GTSNPN and CDR2 is SVGIG (reference sequence). The CDR3 contains 13 residues. The V end was cut by 3 bases, the J end by 5 bases, with 13 bases between. The sequenced part of the CDR3 DNA is TGTGCCTGGAGCCGCACTAGGTCTGAGACC. Translating gives CAWSRTRSET. The CDR3 reads in full as CAWSRTRSETQYF. Filled out from reference TRBV30 and TRBJ2-5, the complete variable domain reads SQTIHQWPATLVQPVGSPLSLECTVEGTSNPNLYWYRQAAGRGLQLLFYSVGIGQISSEVPQNLSASRPQDRQFILSSKKLLLSDSGFYLCAWSRTRSETQYFGPGTRLLVL.

There are a few counts of this clone. The read comes to an end 3 residues before the CDR3 does, leaving the germline J gene to fill in the end. The chain uses TRBV19 and TRBJ2-1, with TRBD2 identical over 10 bases. The V gene end was trimmed by 3 bases and the J gene end by 8 bases; junction bases not matched to a gene: 10. Germline V gene sequence: CDR1 LNHDA, CDR2 SQIVND (reference sequence). The CDR3 runs to 16 residues. The part of the CDR3 DNA that was read is TGTGCCAGTAGTATCCCTTATAGCGGGGGGAGTGATGAG. Translated: CASSIPYSGGSDE. The full CDR3 reads CASSIPYSGGSDEQFF. The complete variable domain, with remaining parts taken from reference TRBV19 and TRBJ2-1, reads DGGITQSPKYLFRKEGQNVTLSCEQNLNHDAMYWYRQDPGQGLRLIYYSQIVNDFQKGDIAEGYSVSREKKESFPLTVTSAQKNPTAFYLCASSIPYSGGSDEQFFGPGTRLTVL.

This clone was observed at least ten times. The read terminates 3 residues ahead of where the CDR3 ends, so the germline J gene completes it. This sequence joins TRBV5-6 and TRBJ2-1; possibly TRBD2 for D (6 bases). The V gene's germline CDR1 is SGHDT and CDR2 YYEEEE. The CDR3 is made up of 13 amino acids. V dropped 4 bases and J dropped 7 bases, with 12 bases sitting between them. The CDR3 loop reads CASSAMGGNEQFF. CDR3 DNA, as far as it was read: TGTGCCAGCAGCGCCATGGGGGGTAATGAG.

There are many counts of this clone. Coverage ceases 3 residues before the CDR3 finishes, and the germline J gene fills in the end. The rearrangement links TRBV7-8 to TRBJ2-7; possibly TRBD2 for D (6 bases). The CDR3 consists of 15 residues. Germline values: CDR1 SGHVS, CDR2 FQNEAQ. Between the trimmed V and J ends, which lost 5 bases and 2 bases, there was a span of 16 bases. CDR3 DNA, as far as it was read: TGTGCCAGCAGCCCCCTCGGGGGTGGGACCTACGAG. Translated, it gives CASSPLGGGTYE. The whole CDR3 region reads CASSPLGGGTYEQYF. Full variable domain (missing parts from reference TRBV7-8 and TRBJ2-7): GAGVSQSPRYKVAKRGQDVALRCDPISGHVSLFWYQQALGQGPEFLTYFQNEAQLDKSGLPSDRFFAERPEGSVSTLKIQRTQQEDSAVYLCASSPLGGGTYEQYFGPGTRLTVT.

This clone occurred many times. The read falls 3 residues short of the CDR3 end, and the missing part is taken from the germline J gene. The J gene is TRBJ2-7, the V gene TRBV28; possibly TRBD1 for D (6 bases). Trimming left V 5 bases short and J 2 bases short, with 13 bases between. CDR3 length: 14 residues. The germline V gene has CDR1 MDHEN and CDR2 SYDVKM. The sequenced part of the CDR3 DNA is TGTGCCAGCAGTCAAACAGGGTTACCCTACGAG. This encodes CASSQTGLPYE. The full CDR3 sequence reads CASSQTGLPYEQYF.

This clone was recorded a few times. The missing CDR3 end, 3 residues past where the read stops, is filled in from the germline J gene. V and J are TRBV5-1 and TRBJ2-5, with D possibly matching TRBD1 (5 bases). This CDR3 has 14 residues. Germline V gene lookup returns CDR1 SGHRS and CDR2 YFSETQ. The V end was cut by 0 bases, the J end by 5 bases, with 11 bases between. CDR3 loop: CASSLGAPGETQYF. CDR3 DNA (partial): TGCGCCAGCAGCTTGGGGGCCCCAGGGGAGACC.

Comments on this clone: Read coverage stops 3 residues before the CDR3 terminus; the germline J gene supplies the remainder. This chain uses TRBV7-3 with TRBJ2-1; D gene uncertain. The germline V and J ends were trimmed by 1 base and 7 bases, with 8 bases remaining between them. Germline V lookup: CDR1 SGHTA, CDR2 FQGTGA. The CDR3 extends over 13 amino acids. CDR3 protein: CASSLMKVNEQFF. The sequenced part of the CDR3 DNA is TGTGCCAGCAGCTTAATGAAGGTTAATGAG. Full variable domain (remainder filled in from reference TRBV7-3 and TRBJ2-1): GAGVSQTPSNKVTEKGKYVELRCDPISGHTALYWYRQSLGQGPEFLIYFQGTGAADDSGLPNDRFFAVRPEGSVSTLKIQRTERGDSAVYLCASSLMKVNEQFFGPGTRLTVL.

This clone was found a few times. The CDR3 goes on 3 residues after the read ends, and that part is filled in from the germline J gene. The V call is TRBV6-1, the J call TRBJ1-1; D is unresolved. This CDR3 comprises 13 residues. Deletions cut 0 bases from V and 1 base from J, with 3 bases between. Germline V CDR1 and CDR2: MNHNS, SASEGT. The sequenced CDR3 bases are TGTGCCAGCAGTGAAGCGGCGAACACTGAA. Translated: CASSEAANTE. Given in full, the CDR3 is CASSEAANTEAFF.

This clone was recorded at least ten times. With the read ending 3 residues before the CDR3 end, the germline J gene is used to fill in that end. The chain recombines TRBV29-1 with TRBJ1-2; 7 bases align to TRBD1. The CDR3 length is 12 residues. Germline trimming cut 7 bases from V and 6 bases from J; bases unmatched to any gene: 8. Germline loops: CDR1 SQVTM, CDR2 ANQGSEA. The CDR3 DNA, read in part, is TGCAGCGCCGGACAGGATCTCGATGGC. This translates into CSAGQDLDG. In full, the CDR3 reads CSAGQDLDGYTF. Full variable domain (remainder filled in from reference TRBV29-1 and TRBJ1-2): SAVISQKPSRDICQRGTSLTIQCQVDSQVTMMFWYRQQPGQSLTLIATANQGSEATYESGFVIDKFPISRPNLTFSTLTVSNMSPEDSSIYLCSAGQDLDGYTFGSGTRLTVV.

This clone was recorded many times. With the read ending 3 residues before the CDR3 end, the germline J gene is used to fill in that end. The rearrangement links TRBV19 to TRBJ2-3, with D possibly being TRBD1 or TRBD2 (6 bases each). The germline V gene has CDR1 LNHDA and CDR2 SQIVND (reference sequence). Trimming took off 2 bases at V and 3 bases at J, with 12 bases between the two ends. The CDR3 spans 15 residues. The DNA read from the CDR3 is TGTGCCAGTAGTATAAGGCGGAGGGGGACAGATACG. This encodes CASSIRRRGTDT. The entire CDR3 reads CASSIRRRGTDTQYF.

This clone was counted ten times or more. Coverage ceases 3 residues before the CDR3 finishes, and the germline J gene fills in the end. This chain uses TRBV5-6 with TRBJ2-7, with no clear D. The V and J ends lost 2 bases and 1 base respectively, with 7 bases between them. The CDR3 totals 13 residues. Germline V gene lookup returns CDR1 SGHDT and CDR2 YYEEEE. The CDR3 protein is CASSFRNSYEQYF. The sequenced CDR3 bases are TGTGCCAGCAGCTTTCGTAATTCCTACGAG.

Worth noting for this clone: Sequencing ends 3 residues short of the CDR3 end; the germline J gene provides the rest. The rearrangement links TRBV20-1 to TRBJ2-1; TRBD2 aligns across 11 bases. Germline CDR1 DFQATT, CDR2 SNEGSKA (reference sequence). This CDR3 has 16 amino acids. With 4 bases clipped from V and 9 bases from J, the junction kept 14 bases outside the gene matches. Here the CDR3 reads CSATSPVTSGTGEQFF. The covered CDR3 bases are TGCAGTGCTACCTCTCCGGTGACTAGCGGGACCGGTGAG.

This clone has at least ten counts. The sequenced CDR3 bases are TGTGCCAGCTGGGCAGGGGCACCAGATACG. As protein: CASWAGAPDT. The full CDR3 reads CASWAGAPDTQYF. The genes are TRBV2 and TRBJ2-3; weak D call: TRBD1 (6 bases). The CDR3 is cut off 3 residues early in the read; its end comes from the germline J gene. The CDR3 totals 13 residues. V lost 8 bases, J lost 4 bases, and 13 bases lay in between. The germline V gene encodes CDR1 SNHLY and CDR2 FYNNEI.

A few counts support this clone. Sequencing ends 3 residues short of the CDR3 end; the germline J gene provides the rest. The rearrangement links TRBV5-1 to TRBJ2-3; 12 positions match TRBD2. Looked up from germline, CDR1 is SGHRS and CDR2 is YFSETQ. This CDR3 has 13 residues. The CDR3 region is CASSRTSGNSQYF. The sequenced CDR3 bases are TGCGCCAGCAGTCGGACTAGCGGGAATTCG. Combining the CDR3 with reference TRBV5-1 and TRBJ2-3 gives the whole variable domain KAGVTQTPRYLIKTRGQQVTLSCSPISGHRSVSWYQQTPGQGLQFLFEYFSETQRNKGNFPGRFSGRQFSNSRSEMNVSTLELGDSALYLCASSRTSGNSQYFGPGTRLTVL.

This clone turned up a few times. The CDR3 end lies 3 residues beyond the end of the read and is filled in from the germline J gene. The gene calls are TRBV7-9 and TRBJ1-3, with D maybe TRBD1 (5 bases). CDR1 and CDR2 from the germline V gene are SEHNR and FQNEAQ (reference sequence). Trimming removed 2 bases at V and 2 bases at J, with 7 bases between. There are 14 residues in the CDR3. This chain's CDR3 is CASSLSRAGNTIYF. CDR3 bases read: TGTGCCAGCAGCTTATCCAGGGCTGGAAACACC.

A few counts support this clone. The read gets to within 3 residues of the CDR3 end, and the germline J gene fills in the rest. The chain joins TRBV7-6 to TRBJ1-5, with TRBD1 as a possible D gene (5 bases). The CDR3 has 13 residues. In germline, CDR1 is SGHVS, CDR2 FNYEAQ. Trimming pared 1 base from V and 7 bases from J, leaving 8 bases between. The CDR3 region is CASSLGGEQPQHF. CDR3 bases read: TGTGCCAGCAGCTTAGGAGGGGAGCAGCCC.